What follows is one T cell receptor beta chain and its context. Its specificity is unknown. The CDR3 spans 16 residues. Germline V gene sequence: CDR1 MDHEN, CDR2 SYDVKM. Trimming took 3 bases from V and 7 from J, leaving 16 bases between them. This sample stems from a study of T-cell memory formation after mild COVID-19. Study overall: Across donors, TCR clusters were largely donor specific.

TCRalpha and TCRbeta libraries used 5'RACE with constant-segment primers and UMIs. In TCRdb, the 5' RACE reads were re-called with MiXCR into one record per CDR3 protein. Of roughly 110,000 distinct CDR3 sequences in the sample, over 20% are singletons; the top ten hold 41%. General study points: There was no confirmation that second-wave clones peaking on day 37 were SARS-CoV-2 specific. Mainly in CM and EM were contracting CD4+ clones; CD8+ were in EMRA.

This chain links TRBV28 with TRBJ1-6; D is perhaps TRBD1 (5 bases). The receptor's source is a man aged 18 to 30 who had mild COVID-19 (a few samples of this study predate the infection). Cell type and time point are not known. Source material: PBMCs or a T cell subset sorted from them (not recorded which). CDR3 protein: CASSFLGGGENSPLHF. The DNA of the CDR3 is TGTGCCAGCAGTTTTCTCGGGGGAGGTGAGAATTCACCCCTCCACTTT.